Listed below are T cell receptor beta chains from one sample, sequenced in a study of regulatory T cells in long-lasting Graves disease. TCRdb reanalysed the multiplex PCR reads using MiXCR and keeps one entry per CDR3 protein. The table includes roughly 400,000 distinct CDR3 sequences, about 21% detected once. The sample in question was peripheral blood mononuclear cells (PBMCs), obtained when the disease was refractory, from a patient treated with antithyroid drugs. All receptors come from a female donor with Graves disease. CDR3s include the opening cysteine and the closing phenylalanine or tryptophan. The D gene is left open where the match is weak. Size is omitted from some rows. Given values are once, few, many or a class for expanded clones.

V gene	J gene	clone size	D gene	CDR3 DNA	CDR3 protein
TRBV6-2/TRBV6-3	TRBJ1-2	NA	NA	TGTGCCAGCAGTTTCAGGGGCGCGAGTGAGCGTGGCTACACCTTC	CASSFRGASERGYTF
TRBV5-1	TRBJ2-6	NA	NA	TGCGCCAGCAACTCAGACTCTGGGGCCAACGTCCTGACTTTC	CASNSDSGANVLTF
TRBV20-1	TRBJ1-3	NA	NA	TGCAGTGCTAGAGATGGGCCCAACTCTGGAAACACCATATATTTT	CSARDGPNSGNTIYF
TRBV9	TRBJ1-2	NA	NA	TGTGCCAGCAGCCAGAGGGACAAACCTAACTATGGCTACACCTTC	CASSQRDKPNYGYTF
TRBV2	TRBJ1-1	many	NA	TGTGCCAGCAGTGAATGGCAGGGGCTTGAAGCTTTCTTT	CASSEWQGLEAFF
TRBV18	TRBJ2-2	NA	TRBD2	TGTGCCAGCTCACCACCGTCCAGCGGGAGGGCCGGGGAGCTGTTTTTT	CASSPPSSGRAGELFF
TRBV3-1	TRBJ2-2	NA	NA	TGTGCCAGCGGCGATACCCGGACCAGACCGACTGGGGAGCTGTTTTTT	CASGDTRTRPTGELFF
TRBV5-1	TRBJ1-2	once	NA	TGCGCCAGCAGCTTGCAGGGAGCAGACCCTAACTATGGCTACACCTTC	CASSLQGADPNYGYTF
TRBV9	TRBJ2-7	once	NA	TGTGCCAGCAGCGTTTTCTCCAATGGAGGGGGCAGGGTGTACGAGCAGTACTTC	CASSVFSNGGGRVYEQYF
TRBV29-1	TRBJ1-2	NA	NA	TGCAGCGTTAAGGCCGGGGACTGTGGCTACACCTTC	CSVKAGDCGYTF
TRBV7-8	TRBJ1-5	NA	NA	TGTGCCAGCAGCTTAACGGGACATTTCAAGGAGCCCCAGCATTTT	CASSLTGHFKEPQHF
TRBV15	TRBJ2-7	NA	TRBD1	TGTGCCACCAGCGGAGAAACAGGGGCAGTCTCCTACGAGCAGTACTTC	CATSGETGAVSYEQYF
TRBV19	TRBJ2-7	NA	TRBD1	TGTGCCAGTAGTGCCGTTGGGACAGGGGGCGTCGAGCAGTACTTC	CASSAVGTGGVEQYF
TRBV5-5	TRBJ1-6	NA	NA	TGTGCCACATCTCGGTTAGCGGCAGAAAATTCACCCCTCCACTTT	CATSRLAAENSPLHF
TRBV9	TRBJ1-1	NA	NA	TGTGCCAGCAGCGTAGAATGGAACACTGAAGCTTTCTTT	CASSVEWNTEAFF
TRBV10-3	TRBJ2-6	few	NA	TGTGCCACCGCGGACGAGGGATCTGGGGCCAACGTCCTGACTTTC	CATADEGSGANVLTF
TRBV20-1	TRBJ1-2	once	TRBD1	TGCAGTGCTGAGCAGAGGGACAGGCTCACCTTC	CSAEQRDRLTF
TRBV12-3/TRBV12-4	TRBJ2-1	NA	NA	TGTGCCAGCAGCCAAAACAATGAGCAGTTCTTC	CASSQNNEQFF
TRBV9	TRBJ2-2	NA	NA	TGTGCCAGCAGCGTAGTAGGGGGGTTCGGGGAGCTGTTTTTT	CASSVVGGFGELFF
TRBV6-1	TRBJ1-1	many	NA	TGTGCCAGCAGTGAAGTGATGAACACTGAAGCTTTCTTT	CASSEVMNTEAFF
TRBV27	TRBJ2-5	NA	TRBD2	TGTGCCAGCAGGGGGCTAGCGGGGCGATACCAAGAGACCCAGTACTTC	CASRGLAGRYQETQYF
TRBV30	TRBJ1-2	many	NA	TGTGCCTGGAGGGTCGGCTTCTATGGCTACACCTTC	CAWRVGFYGYTF
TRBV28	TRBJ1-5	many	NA	TGTGCCAGCAGTAACACAGGGTATAGCAATCAGCCCCAGCATTTT	CASSNTGYSNQPQHF
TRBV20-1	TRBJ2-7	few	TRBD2	TGCAGTGCTAGAGATCGGGCTAGCGGGAGGTACGAGCAGTACTTC	CSARDRASGRYEQYF
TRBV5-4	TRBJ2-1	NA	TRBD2	TGTGCCAGCAGCTTGGTTCCTAGCGGAAGCTCCTACAATGAGCAGTTCTTC	CASSLVPSGSSYNEQFF
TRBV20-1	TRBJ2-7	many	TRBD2	TGCAGTGCTAGACGCGGCGGGAGTAATAACGAGCAGTACTTC	CSARRGGSNNEQYF
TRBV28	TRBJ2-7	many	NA	TGTGCCAGCAGCCGTTTTAGCTCCTACGAGCAGTACTTC	CASSRFSSYEQYF
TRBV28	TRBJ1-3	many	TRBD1	TGTGCCAGTTCCCTCCCGGAGGGGGCACACACCATATATTTT	CASSLPEGAHTIYF
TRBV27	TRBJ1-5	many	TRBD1	TGTGCCAGCAGTCCGGTGACAGGGGGCGATCAGCCCCAGCATTTT	CASSPVTGGDQPQHF
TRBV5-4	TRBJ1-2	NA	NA	TGTGCCAGCAGCTTGAGGTCGGGCACAACCAACTATGGCTACACCTTC	CASSLRSGTTNYGYTF
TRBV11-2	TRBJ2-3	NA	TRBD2	TGTGCCAGCAGCTCCCCGAAAATTTTGACTAGCGGGACCACAGATACGCAGTATTTT	CASSSPKILTSGTTDTQYF
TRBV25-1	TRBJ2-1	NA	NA	TGTGCCAGCAGTCGGGAGTTCTCCTACAATGAGCAGTTCTTC	CASSREFSYNEQFF
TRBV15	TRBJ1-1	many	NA	TGTGCCACCAGCAGAGATCTATCGAGGCTGAACACTGAAGCTTTCTTT	CATSRDLSRLNTEAFF
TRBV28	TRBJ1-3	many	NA	TGTGCCAGCAGTTTAAGAGGGACTGGAAACACCATATATTTT	CASSLRGTGNTIYF
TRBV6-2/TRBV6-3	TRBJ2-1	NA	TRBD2	TGTGCCAGCAGCCCCGGTCTAGCGGGAGGGACCGGGTCCTACAATGAGCAGTTCTTC	CASSPGLAGGTGSYNEQFF
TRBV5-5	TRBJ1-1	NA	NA	TGTGCCAGCAGCTTTACGGGACACCTAGCCCTGAACACTGAAGCTTTCTTT	CASSFTGHLALNTEAFF
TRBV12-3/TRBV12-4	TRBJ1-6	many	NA	TGTGCCAGCAGGGTGACAGATAATTCACCCCTCCACTTT	CASRVTDNSPLHF
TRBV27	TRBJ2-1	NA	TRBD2	TGTGCCAGCAGTACGGGAGGGTGGTTCAATGAGCAGTTCTTC	CASSTGGWFNEQFF
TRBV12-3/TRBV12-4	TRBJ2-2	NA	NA	TGTGCCAGCAGGGAGCCGGGAAAGACCGGGGAGCTGTTTTTT	CASREPGKTGELFF
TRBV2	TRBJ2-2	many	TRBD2	TGTGCCAGCAGGGAGACTAGCGGGAGAGTGGGGACCGGGGAGCTGTTTTTT	CASRETSGRVGTGELFF
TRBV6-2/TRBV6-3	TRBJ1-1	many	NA	TGTGCCAGCAGTTATGGGCGAAACACTGAAGCTTTCTTT	CASSYGRNTEAFF
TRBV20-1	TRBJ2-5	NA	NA	TGCAGTGCTAGAGATATGGCAGAGGGGAAAGAGACCCAGTACTTC	CSARDMAEGKETQYF
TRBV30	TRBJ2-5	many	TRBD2	TGTGCCTGGAGTGGCGGGGGGGTGGAGACCCAGTACTTC	CAWSGGGVETQYF
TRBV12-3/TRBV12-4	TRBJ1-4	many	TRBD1	TGTGCCAGCAAACCTACAGGGGTTGAAAAACTGTTTTTT	CASKPTGVEKLFF
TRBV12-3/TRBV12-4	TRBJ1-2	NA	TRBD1	TGTGCCAGCAGTTGGGCCGGGACAGGGGGCGCCAGCTATGGCTACACCTTC	CASSWAGTGGASYGYTF
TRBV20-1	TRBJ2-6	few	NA	TGCAGTGCTCAGAGGGGGGGGGGCGCAGGGGCCAACGTCCTGACTTTC	CSAQRGGGAGANVLTF
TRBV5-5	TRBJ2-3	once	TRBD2	TGTGCCAGCAGGAAACTAGCGGGAGGAGATACGCAGTATTTT	CASRKLAGGDTQYF
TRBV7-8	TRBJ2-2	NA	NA	TGTGCCAGCAGCTCGAACCTAGGGGACACCGGGGAGCTGTTTTTT	CASSSNLGDTGELFF
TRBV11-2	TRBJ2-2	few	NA	TGTGCCAGCAGCTTGGTTCTTAGCGTTAACACCGGGGAGCTGTTTTTT	CASSLVLSVNTGELFF
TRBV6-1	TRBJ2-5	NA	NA	TGTGCCAGCAGGTACTCTGGGGGTCAAGAGACCCAGTACTTC	CASRYSGGQETQYF
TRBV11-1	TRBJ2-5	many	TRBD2	TGTGCCAGCAGCTTAGCGAGCGGGAGGGAAGAGACCCAGTACTTC	CASSLASGREETQYF
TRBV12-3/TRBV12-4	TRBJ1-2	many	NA	TGTGCCAGCAGTTTTCCCCCGGTCTATGGCTACACCTTC	CASSFPPVYGYTF
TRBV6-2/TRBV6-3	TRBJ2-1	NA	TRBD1	TGTGCCAGCAGTCCGATCCGGGACAGGGTCGGTGAGCAGTTCTTC	CASSPIRDRVGEQFF
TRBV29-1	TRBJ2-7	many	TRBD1	TGCAGCGCCGAGCAGGGACAGGGGGATTCCTACGAGCAGTACTTC	CSAEQGQGDSYEQYF
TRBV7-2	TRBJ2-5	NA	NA	TGTGCCAGCAGCTTAGAATGGTGGGAGACCCAGTACTTC	CASSLEWWETQYF